These 29 T cell receptor beta chains share one sample of origin, sequenced in a study of patients and donors after allogeneic stem cell transplantation. Each CDR3 protein is one row after TCRdb ran MiXCR on the RT-PCR reads. The sample consists of around 29,000 distinct CDR3 sequences, 37% of them appearing once. The sample was blood, either unsorted or a sorted T cell fraction (not recorded which). The receptors shown here come from a human donor who was either an allogeneic HSCT recipient or a stem cell or donor lymphocyte infusion donor (not recorded which). It is not recorded whose cells these are; they may come from a transplant donor.

The chain recombines TRBV29-1 with TRBJ2-5, with 7 bases matching TRBD1. Germline-derived CDR1 and CDR2 are SQVTM and ANQGSEA. Trimming cost V 7 bases and J 3 bases; bases outside gene matches: 5. This CDR3 comprises 12 residues. The CDR3 nucleotides are TGCAGCGCGGGACAGAGAAAAGAGACCCAGTACTTC. Residues: CSAGQRKETQYF. Variable domain in full (rest from reference TRBV29-1 and TRBJ2-5): SAVISQKPSRDICQRGTSLTIQCQVDSQVTMMFWYRQQPGQSLTLIATANQGSEATYESGFVIDKFPISRPNLTFSTLTVSNMSPEDSSIYLCSAGQRKETQYFGPGTRLLVL.

The chain has TRBV12-3 or TRBV12-4 and TRBJ2-3; D is unresolved. The CDR3 covers 16 residues. The germline V and J ends were trimmed by 5 bases and 1 base, with 16 bases remaining between them. CDR3 DNA sequence: TGTGCCAGCAGTCCTTCGGCCGGCCGAGGCACAGATACGCAGTATTTT. Translation: CASSPSAGRGTDTQYF.

V gene TRBV4-3 combines with J gene TRBJ2-7; D ambiguous. CDR3 size: 16 residues. V was clipped by 1 base and J by 1 base, with 14 bases between them. CDR1 is LGHNA and CDR2 is YSLEER in the germline V gene. CDR3 bases: TGCGCCAGCAGCCAAGGGGCTACCCGTACGTCCTACGAGCAGTACTTC. Translated, it gives CASSQGATRTSYEQYF.

The chain uses TRBV29-1 and TRBJ2-1, with D possibly called TRBD1 or TRBD2 (5 bases each). V was pared by 7 bases and J by 7 bases, with 20 bases between. From germline, CDR1 is SQVTM and CDR2 ANQGSEA. This CDR3 comprises 14 residues. The CDR3 loop is CSGATGRSMNEQFF. The CDR3 bases are TGCAGCGGGGCGACGGGACGCTCTATGAATGAGCAGTTCTTC.

This clonotype was counted between two and nine times. The chain carries TRBV11-3 and TRBJ1-1; the match to TRBD1 covers 11 bases. J was trimmed by 11 bases and V by 5 bases; bases with no gene match: 4. CDR3 length: 12 amino acids. From germline, CDR1 is SGHNT and CDR2 YENEEA. DNA of the CDR3: TGTGCCAGCAGCCGGGGACAGGGGGGCGCTTTCTTT. It is translated as CASSRGQGGAFF.

This clonotype was seen only a few times. The chain joins TRBV7-6 to TRBJ2-1, with unresolved D. Trimming took off 0 bases at V and 4 bases at J, with 4 bases between the two ends. CDR1 and CDR2 (germline): SGHVS, FNYEAQ. The CDR3 spans 13 residues. The DNA of the CDR3 is TGTGCCAGCAGCTTAGCGCCGTACAATGAGCAGTTCTTC. Its translation: CASSLAPYNEQFF.

The genes are TRBV24-1 and TRBJ2-2; TRBD1 is a possible D gene (6 bases). This CDR3 spans 16 amino acids. Germline V gene sequence: CDR1 KGHDR, CDR2 SFDVKD. V lost 10 bases and J 1 base, leaving 18 bases between the germline ends. CDR3 sequence reads: CATTGTTPLNTGELFF. In nucleotides, the CDR3 is TGTGCCACGACCGGGACAACTCCATTGAACACCGGGGAGCTGTTTTTT.

This clonotype showed up just a few times. J is TRBJ1-1 and V is TRBV7-9; no reliable D call. This CDR3 comprises 15 residues. Germline V gene data show CDR1 as SEHNR and CDR2 as FQNEAQ (reference sequence). Trimming took 5 bases from V and 8 from J, leaving 21 bases between them. Here the CDR3 DNA reads TGTGCCAGCAGCCTTCGTGGCAGTAAGCTTGGCGAAGCTTTCTTT. Translated: CASSLRGSKLGEAFF.

This sequence joins TRBV6-2 or TRBV6-3 and TRBJ2-3; 9 bases fit TRBD1. CDR3 length: 15 residues. Germline loops: CDR1 MNHEY, CDR2 SVGEGT. The ends lost 0 bases at V and 4 bases at J; junction bases unmatched: 2. CDR3 protein: CASSYSGQGADTQYF. The CDR3 coding sequence is TGTGCCAGCAGTTACTCGGGACAGGGCGCAGATACGCAGTATTTT.

This clonotype was picked up many times. The chain couples TRBV20-1 to TRBJ1-1; D ambiguous. Trimming took 0 bases from V and 1 from J, leaving 12 bases between them. This CDR3 has 15 residues. Germline assignment: CDR1 DFQATT and CDR2 SNEGSKA (reference sequence). CDR3 nucleotides: TGCAGTGCTAGAGATGAGGGCGGGGAGAACACTGAAGCTTTCTTT. Translation: CSARDEGGENTEAFF.

This clonotype appeared a few times. This chain uses TRBV12-3 or TRBV12-4 with TRBJ1-4; tentative D call: TRBD1 (6 bases). This CDR3 has 13 amino acids. Trimming removed 4 bases from V and 8 bases from J, with 11 bases in between. The CDR3 nucleotides read TGTGCCAGCAGTTCGCAGGGGAGGGAAAAACTGTTTTTT. It specifies CASSSQGREKLFF.

The chain uses TRBV27 and TRBJ2-1, with D unresolved. The germline gives CDR1 MNHEY, CDR2 SMNVEV (reference sequence). Trimming shortened V by 0 bases and J by 7 bases, and 4 bases separated the two germline ends. CDR3 size: 12 residues. CDR3 bases: TGTGCCAGCAGTTTATCCCTGAATGAGCAGTTCTTC. Amino acids: CASSLSLNEQFF.

This clonotype came up a few times. The rearrangement links TRBV20-1 to TRBJ1-5, with D possibly being TRBD1 (6 bases). The CDR3 runs 12 residues. V lost 3 bases and J lost 4, with 7 bases in between. Germline V gene lookup returns CDR1 DFQATT and CDR2 SNEGSKA (reference sequence). This chain's CDR3 is CSASRGNQPQHF. The CDR3 DNA follows: TGCAGTGCTAGCAGGGGAAATCAGCCCCAGCATTTT.

This clonotype was seen a few times. The chain has TRBV29-1 and TRBJ1-5; 7 bases fit TRBD1. The CDR3 contains 13 residues. Looked up from germline, CDR1 is SQVTM and CDR2 is ANQGSEA. The V and J ends lost 4 bases and 4 bases, in that order; junction bases with no gene match: 4. The CDR3 protein is CSVAGQQNQPQHF. In DNA, the CDR3 is TGCAGCGTTGCGGGACAGCAGAATCAGCCCCAGCATTTT.

This clonotype was counted once. This CDR3 reads CASRLSLATDTQYF. The CDR3 DNA follows: TGCGCCAGCAGGTTGAGCTTAGCCACAGATACGCAGTATTTT. V is TRBV5-1 and J is TRBJ2-3, with D hard to call. CDR1 is SGHRS and CDR2 is YFSETQ in the germline V gene. The CDR3 sequence is 14 residues long. V was cut by 5 bases and J by 2 bases, with 12 bases left in between. Full variable domain (rest looked up from reference TRBV5-1 and TRBJ2-3): KAGVTQTPRYLIKTRGQQVTLSCSPISGHRSVSWYQQTPGQGLQFLFEYFSETQRNKGNFPGRFSGRQFSNSRSEMNVSTLELGDSALYLCASRLSLATDTQYFGPGTRLTVL.

The chain combines TRBV5-4 with TRBJ1-6, with no clear D. The V and J ends lost 0 bases and 0 bases respectively, with 10 bases between them. The germline CDR1 and CDR2 sequences are SGHNT and YYREEE (reference sequence). The CDR3 is made up of 17 amino acids. The chain's CDR3 is CASSLGVGSSYNSPLHF. The CDR3, as DNA: TGTGCCAGCAGCTTGGGAGTAGGGTCCTCCTATAATTCACCCCTCCACTTT.

This clonotype was recorded many times. The chain is built from TRBV10-3 and TRBJ1-6, with D possibly TRBD1 on 5 matching bases. V shed 3 bases and J shed 9 bases, with 9 bases lying between them. The CDR3 extends over 13 amino acids. Germline CDR1 is ENHRY and CDR2 is SYGVKD. The CDR3 DNA sequence: TGTGCCATCAGTGATTCGGGGGGTTCACCCCTCCACTTT. Protein sequence: CAISDSGGSPLHF.

The J gene is TRBJ2-3, the V gene TRBV5-4; 9 nucleotides align to TRBD2. The germline V gene has CDR1 SGHNT and CDR2 YYREEE (reference sequence). The CDR3 sequence is 15 residues long. The trim removed 0 bases at V and 2 bases at J, leaving 1 base unmatched. DNA for the CDR3: TGTGCCAGCAGCTTGGGCGGGGGGGCCACAGATACGCAGTATTTT. The encoded protein is CASSLGGGATDTQYF.

This clonotype occurred a few times. The chain employs TRBV20-1 and TRBJ1-2; D is ambiguous. Deletions cut 0 bases from V and 8 bases from J, with 13 bases between. This CDR3 has 13 residues. Germline V gene lookup returns CDR1 DFQATT and CDR2 SNEGSKA (reference sequence). The CDR3 DNA reads TGCAGTGCTAGAGATGGAGGACGCGGGGGCTACACCTTC. Translating it yields CSARDGGRGGYTF.

This chain joins TRBV7-2 and TRBJ2-3; D is undetermined. Trimming removed 1 base at V and 13 bases at J, with 18 bases between. The CDR3 contains 14 residues. From germline, CDR1 is SGHTA and CDR2 FQGNSA. The CDR3 region is CASSLDLSGSSKYF. CDR3 bases: TGTGCCAGCAGCTTAGACCTCTCGGGCTCTTCGAAGTATTTT.

This clonotype was found a few times. This chain connects TRBV28 to TRBJ2-4; D is ambiguous. Trimming shortened V by 6 bases and J by 0 bases, and 21 bases separated the two germline ends. The CDR3 runs 18 residues. The germline V gene has CDR1 MDHEN and CDR2 SYDVKM. This CDR3 is CASSRTYHSALAKNIQYF. DNA for the CDR3: TGTGCCAGCAGCCGAACTTACCACAGTGCTCTAGCCAAAAACATTCAGTACTTC.

This clonotype occurred a few times. The genes are TRBV20-1 and TRBJ1-5; 7 nucleotides agree with TRBD1. V shed 6 bases, J shed 2 bases, and the junction held 10 bases outside the gene matches. Germline V gene data show CDR1 as DFQATT and CDR2 as SNEGSKA (reference sequence). CDR3 length equals 15 residues. CDR3 sequence: CSANAGTVGNQPQHF. The CDR3 DNA is TGCAGTGCAAACGCCGGGACAGTTGGCAATCAGCCCCAGCATTTT.

This clonotype was seen only a few times. V usage is TRBV25-1 and J usage is TRBJ2-3; 8 bases are shared with TRBD2. The CDR3 is 13 residues long. The V segment lost 8 bases and the J segment 2 bases; nucleotides outside the gene matches: 3. Germline V CDR1 and CDR2: MGHDK, SYGVNS. CDR3 coding DNA: TGTGCCAGCGCGGGGGGTTACACAGATACGCAGTATTTT. Translated: CASAGGYTDTQYF.

This clonotype was counted only a few times. This chain links TRBV7-9 with TRBJ1-5, with a possible D match to TRBD1 (6 bases). V was shortened by 8 bases and J by 7 bases, with 15 bases between the two germline ends. Looked up from germline, CDR1 is SEHNR and CDR2 is FQNEAQ (reference sequence). This CDR3 comprises 13 residues. CDR3 loop: CASVPGAGQPQHF. The CDR3 coding sequence is TGTGCCAGCGTCCCGGGGGCTGGACAGCCCCAGCATTTT.

The sample holds a few counts of this clonotype. The chain carries TRBV7-2 and TRBJ2-2, with TRBD2 as a possible D gene (5 bases). V was trimmed by 3 bases and J by 2 bases, leaving 10 bases between them. The germline V gene encodes CDR1 SGHTA and CDR2 FQGNSA. The CDR3 extends over 15 amino acids. The CDR3 bases are TGTGCCAGCAGCTTGAGGAGCGGAAACACCGGGGAGCTGTTTTTT. Translated: CASSLRSGNTGELFF.

This clonotype was detected only a few times. This chain uses TRBV5-1 with TRBJ2-7; the D gene is possibly TRBD1 (5 bases). The CDR3 contains 15 residues. V dropped 0 bases and J dropped 3 bases, with 13 bases sitting between them. CDR1 SGHRS and CDR2 YFSETQ come from the germline V gene. The CDR3 reads CASSLDVGHFYEQYF. In DNA, the CDR3 is TGCGCCAGCAGCTTGGATGTTGGACACTTCTACGAGCAGTACTTC.

The rearrangement joins TRBV20-1 to TRBJ2-3; D is possibly TRBD1 or TRBD2 (6 bases each). Germline V gene sequence: CDR1 DFQATT, CDR2 SNEGSKA (reference sequence). Deletions cut 6 bases from V and 4 bases from J, with 20 bases between. This CDR3 contains 15 residues. CDR3 DNA: TGCAGTGCCGCCCCCATAAACCGGGGGCCAGATACGCAGTATTTT. Translated, it gives CSAAPINRGPDTQYF.

This sequence joins TRBV7-8 and TRBJ2-6; D gene ambiguous. Trimming cost V 7 bases and J 4 bases, with 17 bases left between them. CDR1 and CDR2 from the germline V gene are SGHVS and FQNEAQ. This CDR3 spans 16 amino acids. CDR3 sequence reads: CASTSDRASGANVLTF. In DNA form, the CDR3 reads TGTGCCAGCACTTCTGACCGGGCCAGCGGGGCCAACGTCCTGACTTTC.

The rearrangement joins TRBV24-1 to TRBJ1-4, with TRBD1 identical over 8 bases. V trimming: 6 bases; J trimming: 6 bases; junction bases outside the gene matches: 8. Germline values: CDR1 KGHDR, CDR2 SFDVKD. The CDR3 covers 15 residues. Here the CDR3 DNA reads TGTGCCACCAGTCGGGGAGGACAGGGTGATGAAAAACTGTTTTTT. It encodes CATSRGGQGDEKLFF.